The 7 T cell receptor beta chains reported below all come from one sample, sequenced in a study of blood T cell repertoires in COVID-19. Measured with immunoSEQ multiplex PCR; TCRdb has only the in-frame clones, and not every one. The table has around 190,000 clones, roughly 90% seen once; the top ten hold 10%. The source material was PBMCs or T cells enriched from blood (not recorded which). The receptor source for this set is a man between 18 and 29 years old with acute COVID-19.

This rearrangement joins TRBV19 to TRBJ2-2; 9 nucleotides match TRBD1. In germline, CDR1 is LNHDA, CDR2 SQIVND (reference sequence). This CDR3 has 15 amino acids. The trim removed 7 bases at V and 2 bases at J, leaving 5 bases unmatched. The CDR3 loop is CASIPDRGNTGELFF. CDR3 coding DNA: TGTGCCAGTATCCCGGACAGGGGTAACACCGGGGAGCTGTTTTTT.

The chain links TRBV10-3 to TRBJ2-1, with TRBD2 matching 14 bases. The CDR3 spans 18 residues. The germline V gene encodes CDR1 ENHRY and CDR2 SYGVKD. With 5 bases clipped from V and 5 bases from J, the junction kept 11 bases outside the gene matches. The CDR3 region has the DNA TGTGCCATCAGTAGGGGACTAGCGGGAGCTCGACGTCACAATGAGCAGTTCTTC. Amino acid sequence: CAISRGLAGARRHNEQFF.

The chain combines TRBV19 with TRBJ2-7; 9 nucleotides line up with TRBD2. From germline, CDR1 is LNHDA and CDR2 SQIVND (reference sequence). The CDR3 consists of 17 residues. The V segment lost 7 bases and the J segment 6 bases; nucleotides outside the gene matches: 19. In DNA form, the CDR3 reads TGTGCCAGTACGGGGATAGCGGGAGTCCGGGGCGATGGCGAGCAGTACTTC. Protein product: CASTGIAGVRGDGEQYF.

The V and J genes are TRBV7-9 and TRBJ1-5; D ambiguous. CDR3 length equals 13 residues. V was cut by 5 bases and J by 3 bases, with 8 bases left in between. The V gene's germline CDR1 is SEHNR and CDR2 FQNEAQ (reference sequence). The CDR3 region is CASSPGFNQPQHF. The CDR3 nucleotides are TGTGCCAGCAGCCCAGGTTTCAATCAGCCCCAGCATTTT.

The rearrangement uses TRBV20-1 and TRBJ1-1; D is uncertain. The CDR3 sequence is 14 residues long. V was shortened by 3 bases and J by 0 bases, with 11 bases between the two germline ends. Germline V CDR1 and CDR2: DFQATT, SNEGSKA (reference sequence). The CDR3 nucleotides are TGCAGTGCTAGTTGGGGAGCAATGAACACTGAAGCTTTCTTT. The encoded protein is CSASWGAMNTEAFF.

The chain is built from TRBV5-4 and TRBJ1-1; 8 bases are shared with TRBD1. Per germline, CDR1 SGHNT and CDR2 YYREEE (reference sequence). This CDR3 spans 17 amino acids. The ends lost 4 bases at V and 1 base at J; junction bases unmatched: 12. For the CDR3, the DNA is TGTGCCAGCAGCCATACCTCAGGGGGCGTTGGGAACACTGAAGCTTTCTTT. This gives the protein CASSHTSGGVGNTEAFF.

CDR3 region: CASSRGTHYEQYF. The CDR3 region has the DNA TGCGCCAGCAGCAGAGGCACCCACTACGAGCAGTACTTC. The chain carries TRBV4-3 and TRBJ2-7; D is unresolved. CDR1 LGHNA and CDR2 YSLEER come from the germline V gene. This CDR3 has 13 residues. The V gene lost 5 bases and the J gene lost 3 bases, with 11 bases spanning the gap.